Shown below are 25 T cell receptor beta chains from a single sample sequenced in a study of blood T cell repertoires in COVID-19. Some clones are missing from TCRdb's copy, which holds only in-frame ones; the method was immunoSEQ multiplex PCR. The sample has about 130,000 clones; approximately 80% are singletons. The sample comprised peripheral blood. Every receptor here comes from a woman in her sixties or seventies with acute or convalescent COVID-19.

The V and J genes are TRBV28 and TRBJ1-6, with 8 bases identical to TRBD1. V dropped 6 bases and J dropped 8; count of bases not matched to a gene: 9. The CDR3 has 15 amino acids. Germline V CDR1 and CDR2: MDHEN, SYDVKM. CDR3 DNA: TGTGCCAGCAGCCACAGAAGGACAGGGTATTCACCCCTCCACTTT. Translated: CASSHRRTGYSPLHF.

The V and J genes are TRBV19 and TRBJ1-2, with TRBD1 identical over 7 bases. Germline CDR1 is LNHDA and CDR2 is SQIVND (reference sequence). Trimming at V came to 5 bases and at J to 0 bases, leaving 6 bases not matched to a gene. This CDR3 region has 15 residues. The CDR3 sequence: CASSVLTGSNYGYTF. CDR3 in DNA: TGTGCCAGTAGTGTATTGACAGGGTCTAACTATGGCTACACCTTC. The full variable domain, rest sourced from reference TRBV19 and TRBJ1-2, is DGGITQSPKYLFRKEGQNVTLSCEQNLNHDAMYWYRQDPGQGLRLIYYSQIVNDFQKGDIAEGYSVSREKKESFPLTVTSAQKNPTAFYLCASSVLTGSNYGYTFGSGTRLTVV.

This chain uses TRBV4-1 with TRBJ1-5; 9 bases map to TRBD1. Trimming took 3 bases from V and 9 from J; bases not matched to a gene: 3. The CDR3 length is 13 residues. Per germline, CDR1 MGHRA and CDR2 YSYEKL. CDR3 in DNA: TGCGCCAGCAGCCATACAGGGGGCCTGCCCCAGCATTTT. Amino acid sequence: CASSHTGGLPQHF.

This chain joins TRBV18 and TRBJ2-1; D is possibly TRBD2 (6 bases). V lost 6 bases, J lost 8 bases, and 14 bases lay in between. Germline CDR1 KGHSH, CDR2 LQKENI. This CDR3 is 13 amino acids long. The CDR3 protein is CASSLRGGDEQFF. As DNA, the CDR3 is TGTGCCAGCTCCCTAAGGGGCGGGGATGAGCAGTTCTTC.

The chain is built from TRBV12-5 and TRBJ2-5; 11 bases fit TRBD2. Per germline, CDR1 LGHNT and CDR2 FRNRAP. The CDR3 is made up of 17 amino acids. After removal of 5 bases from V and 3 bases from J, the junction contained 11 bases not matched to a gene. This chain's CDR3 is CASGRIQTSGEEETQYF. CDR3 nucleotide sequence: TGTGCTAGTGGTCGTATCCAGACTAGCGGGGAAGAAGAGACCCAGTACTTC.

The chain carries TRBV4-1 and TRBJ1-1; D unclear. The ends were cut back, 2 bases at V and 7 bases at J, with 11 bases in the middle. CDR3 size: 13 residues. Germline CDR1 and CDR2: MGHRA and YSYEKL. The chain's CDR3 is CASSQKTEGEAFF. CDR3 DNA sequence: TGCGCCAGCAGCCAAAAAACAGAGGGTGAAGCTTTCTTT.

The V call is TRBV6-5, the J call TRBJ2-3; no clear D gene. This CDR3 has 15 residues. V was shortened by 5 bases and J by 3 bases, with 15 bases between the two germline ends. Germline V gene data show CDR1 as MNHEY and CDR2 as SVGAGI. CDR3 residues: CASSPPPSGTDTQYF. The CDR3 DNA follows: TGTGCCAGCAGTCCCCCCCCTAGTGGGACAGATACGCAGTATTTT.

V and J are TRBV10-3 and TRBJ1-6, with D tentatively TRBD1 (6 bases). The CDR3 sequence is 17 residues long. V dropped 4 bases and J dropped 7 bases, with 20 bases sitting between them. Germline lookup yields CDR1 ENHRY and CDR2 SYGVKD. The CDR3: CAISVDTQGQGNSPLHF. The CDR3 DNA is TGTGCCATCAGTGTCGACACGCAGGGGCAGGGGAATTCACCCCTCCACTTT.

The CDR3 sequence: CASTESSGANVLTF. The DNA of the CDR3 is TGTGCCAGTACGGAGAGCTCTGGGGCCAACGTCCTGACTTTC. This sequence joins TRBV19 and TRBJ2-6; no clear D. CDR1 is LNHDA, CDR2 SQIVND, per germline (reference sequence). The V gene lost 7 bases and the J gene lost 0 bases, with 7 bases spanning the gap. The CDR3 has 14 residues. The variable domain in full, with the rest retrieved from reference TRBV19 and TRBJ2-6, is DGGITQSPKYLFRKEGQNVTLSCEQNLNHDAMYWYRQDPGQGLRLIYYSQIVNDFQKGDIAEGYSVSREKKESFPLTVTSAQKNPTAFYLCASTESSGANVLTFGAGSRLTVL.

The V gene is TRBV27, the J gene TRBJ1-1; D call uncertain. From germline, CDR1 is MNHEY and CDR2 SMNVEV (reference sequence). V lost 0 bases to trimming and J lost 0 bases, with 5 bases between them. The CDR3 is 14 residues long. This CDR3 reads CASSLSPMNTEAFF. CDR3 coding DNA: TGTGCCAGCAGTTTATCCCCTATGAACACTGAAGCTTTCTTT.

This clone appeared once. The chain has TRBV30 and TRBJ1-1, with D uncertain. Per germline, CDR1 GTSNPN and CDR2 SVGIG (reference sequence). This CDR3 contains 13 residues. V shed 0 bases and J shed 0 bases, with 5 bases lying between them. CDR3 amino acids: CAWSVFMNTEAFF. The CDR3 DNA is TGTGCCTGGAGTGTCTTTATGAACACTGAAGCTTTCTTT.

DNA for the CDR3: TGCGCCAGCAGCTCCCCCGGGCTAGCGGTGGGCCTGTGGGACAATGAGCAGTTCTTC. It codes for CASSSPGLAVGLWDNEQFF. The V and J genes are TRBV5-1 and TRBJ2-1, with 7 bases fitting TRBD2. J lost 5 bases, V lost 3 bases, and 20 bases had no gene match. Germline V CDR1 and CDR2: SGHRS, YFSETQ. The CDR3 runs to 19 residues.

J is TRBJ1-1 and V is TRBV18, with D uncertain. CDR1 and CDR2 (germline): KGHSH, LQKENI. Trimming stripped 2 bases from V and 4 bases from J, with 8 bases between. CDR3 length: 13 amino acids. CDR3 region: CASSPSRSTEAFF. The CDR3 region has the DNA TGTGCCAGCTCACCAAGTCGCAGCACTGAAGCTTTCTTT.

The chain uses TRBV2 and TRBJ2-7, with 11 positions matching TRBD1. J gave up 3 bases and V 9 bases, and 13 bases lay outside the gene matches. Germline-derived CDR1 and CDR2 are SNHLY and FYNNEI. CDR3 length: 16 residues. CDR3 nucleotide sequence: TGTGCCAGTAGGTTTATAATGGGACAGGGGGTCTACGAGCAGTACGTC. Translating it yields CASRFIMGQGVYEQYV.

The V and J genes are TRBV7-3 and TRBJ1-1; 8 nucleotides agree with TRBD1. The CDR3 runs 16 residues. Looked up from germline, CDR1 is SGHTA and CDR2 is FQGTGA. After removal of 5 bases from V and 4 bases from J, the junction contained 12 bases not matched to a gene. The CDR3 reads CASSRNTGGVGTEAFF. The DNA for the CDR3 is TGTGCCAGCAGCCGGAATACAGGGGGTGTGGGCACTGAAGCTTTCTTT.

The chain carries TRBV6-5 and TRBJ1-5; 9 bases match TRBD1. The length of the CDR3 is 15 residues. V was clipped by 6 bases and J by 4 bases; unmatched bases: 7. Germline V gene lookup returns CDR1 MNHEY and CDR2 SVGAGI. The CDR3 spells CASRPGTGRNQPQHF. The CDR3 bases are TGTGCCAGCAGGCCCGGGACAGGGCGAAATCAGCCCCAGCATTTT.

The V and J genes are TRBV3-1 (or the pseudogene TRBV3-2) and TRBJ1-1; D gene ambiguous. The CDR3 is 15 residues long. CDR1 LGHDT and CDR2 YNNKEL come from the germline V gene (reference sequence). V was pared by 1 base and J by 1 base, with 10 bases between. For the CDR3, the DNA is TGTGCCAGCAGCCAAGCCCCGGGGTCGAACACTGAAGCTTTCTTT. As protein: CASSQAPGSNTEAFF.

The CDR3 loop is CASSLDGGQSISSYNEQFF. The CDR3 nucleotides are TGTGCCAGCAGCTTAGATGGAGGACAGTCCATTAGCTCCTACAATGAGCAGTTCTTC. The chain links TRBV11-2 to TRBJ2-1; D is possibly TRBD1 (6 bases). Germline V gives CDR1 SGHAT, CDR2 FQNNGV. V lost 0 bases and J 0 bases, leaving 18 bases between the germline ends. The CDR3 contains 19 residues.

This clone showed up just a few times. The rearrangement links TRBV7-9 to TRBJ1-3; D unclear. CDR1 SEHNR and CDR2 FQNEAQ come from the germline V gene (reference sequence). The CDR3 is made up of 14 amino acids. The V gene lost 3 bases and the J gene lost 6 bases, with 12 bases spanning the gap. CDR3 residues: CASSLSANANTIYF. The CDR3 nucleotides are TGTGCCAGCAGCTTGAGTGCGAACGCAAACACCATATATTTT.

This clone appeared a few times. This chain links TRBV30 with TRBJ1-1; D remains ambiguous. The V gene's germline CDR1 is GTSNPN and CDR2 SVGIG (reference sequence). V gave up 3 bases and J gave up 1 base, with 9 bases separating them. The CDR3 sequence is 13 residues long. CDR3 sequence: CAWRQVANTEAFF. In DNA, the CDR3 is TGTGCCTGGAGGCAAGTGGCGAACACTGAAGCTTTCTTT. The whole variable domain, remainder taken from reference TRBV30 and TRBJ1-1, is SQTIHQWPATLVQPVGSPLSLECTVEGTSNPNLYWYRQAAGRGLQLLFYSVGIGQISSEVPQNLSASRPQDRQFILSSKKLLLSDSGFYLCAWRQVANTEAFFGQGTRLTVV.

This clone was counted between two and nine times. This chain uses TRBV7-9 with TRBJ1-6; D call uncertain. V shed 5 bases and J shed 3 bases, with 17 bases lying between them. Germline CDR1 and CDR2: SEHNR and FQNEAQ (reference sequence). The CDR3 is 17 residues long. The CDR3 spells CASSPRESSFYNSPLHF. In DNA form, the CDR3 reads TGTGCCAGCAGCCCCCGGGAGAGTTCCTTCTATAATTCACCCCTCCACTTT.

The CDR3 sequence is CASSYDRGKNIQYF. For the CDR3, the DNA is TGTGCCAGCAGTTATGACAGGGGAAAAAACATTCAGTACTTC. The V and J genes are TRBV27 and TRBJ2-4; 8 positions match TRBD1. Germline V gene lookup returns CDR1 MNHEY and CDR2 SMNVEV (reference sequence). V trimming: 4 bases; J trimming: 4 bases; junction bases outside the gene matches: 3. The CDR3 is 14 amino acids.

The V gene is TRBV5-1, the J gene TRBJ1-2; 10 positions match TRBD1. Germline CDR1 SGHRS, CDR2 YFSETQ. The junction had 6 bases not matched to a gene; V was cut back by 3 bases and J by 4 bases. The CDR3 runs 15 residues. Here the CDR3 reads CASSWGQGSAYGYTF. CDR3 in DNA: TGCGCCAGCAGCTGGGGACAGGGGTCCGCCTATGGCTACACCTTC.

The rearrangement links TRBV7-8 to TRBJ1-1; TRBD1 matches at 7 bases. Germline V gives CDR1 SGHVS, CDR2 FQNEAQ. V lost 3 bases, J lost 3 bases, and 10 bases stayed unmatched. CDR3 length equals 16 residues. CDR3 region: CASSFSYRDSHTEAFF. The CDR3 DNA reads TGTGCCAGCAGCTTTTCTTACCGGGACAGTCACACTGAAGCTTTCTTT.

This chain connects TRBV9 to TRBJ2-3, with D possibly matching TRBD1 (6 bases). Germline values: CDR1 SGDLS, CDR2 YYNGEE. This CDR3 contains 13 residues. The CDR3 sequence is CTQGQDDGGTQYF. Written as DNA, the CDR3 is TGTACTCAGGGGCAGGACGATGGGGGTACGCAGTATTTT.